A selection of T cell receptor beta chains follows, all from one sample in a study of cytotoxic CD8 clonotypes in ibrutinib-treated CLL. Profiling relied on immunoSEQ multiplex PCR, and the TCRdb table lists in-frame clones only, not all of them. Of some 170,000 clones in the sample, 70% to 90% were seen once. Sequencing was performed on PBMCs, taken at disease progression, from a patient treated with ibrutinib. The source is a human donor with chronic lymphocytic leukemia. CDR3s include the opening cysteine and the closing phenylalanine or tryptophan. The order of the fields is D gene, J gene, clone size, V gene, CDR3 protein, CDR3 DNA. D genes are given only for firm matches. Clone size is given for some rows only: seen once, a few or many times, or a class if the clone is expanded.

>TRBD1|TRBJ1-2|-|TRBV29-1
CSVEVNRDRGYTF
TGCAGCGTTGAGGTTAATAGGGACAGGGGCTACACCTTC
>-|TRBJ2-7|-|TRBV2
CASTFQEHKYF
TGTGCCAGCACATTTCAAGAACATAAGTACTTC
>-|TRBJ2-7|-|TRBV4-1
CASSQGAGLAYEQYF
TGCGCCAGCAGCCAAGGGGCGGGGTTGGCCTACGAGCAGTACTTC
>-|TRBJ2-7|-|TRBV29-1
CSGGEPGYEQYF
TGCAGCGGGGGGGAACCAGGCTACGAGCAGTACTTC
>-|TRBJ2-1|-|TRBV27
CASSLFFQGGHEQFF
TGTGCCAGCAGTTTATTCTTCCAGGGGGGGCATGAGCAGTTCTTC
>-|TRBJ1-1|-|TRBV5-6
CASSLTPGATEAFF
TGTGCCAGCAGCTTGACCCCAGGCGCAACTGAAGCTTTCTTT
>-|TRBJ1-1|-|TRBV11-3
CASSFGSGTEAFF
TGTGCCAGCAGCTTCGGTTCCGGGACTGAAGCTTTCTTT
>TRBD2|TRBJ2-7|-|TRBV18
CASSPRTSATYEQYF
TGTGCCAGCTCACCACGAACTAGCGCGACCTACGAGCAGTACTTC
>-|TRBJ2-1|-|TRBV4-1
CASSHPEGWGNEQFF
TGCGCCAGCAGCCACCCCGAGGGATGGGGGAATGAGCAGTTCTTC
>-|TRBJ1-3|-|TRBV2
CASSGVTGLSGNTIYF
TGTGCCAGCAGTGGGGTCACAGGGCTGTCTGGAAACACCATATATTTT
>-|TRBJ1-4|once|TRBV5-6
CASSLRRDEKLFF
TGTGCCAGCAGCTTGAGGCGAGATGAAAAACTGTTTTTT
>-|TRBJ1-4|-|TRBV6-5
CASSRTQTNEKLFF
TGTGCCAGCAGTCGGACCCAAACTAATGAAAAACTGTTTTTT
>-|TRBJ1-2|-|TRBV19
CAIQTDSRRNYGYTF
TGTGCCATTCAGACCGACAGCCGCAGAAACTATGGCTACACCTTC
>-|TRBJ2-1|-|TRBV11-2
CASSSPHDSYNEQFF
TGTGCCAGCAGCTCCCCCCATGACTCCTACAATGAGCAGTTCTTC
>-|TRBJ2-7|-|TRBV2
CASSRGLPSSYEQYF
TGTGCCAGCTCCAGGGGTCTTCCCTCCTCCTACGAGCAGTACTTC
>-|TRBJ2-1|-|TRBV5-1
CASSLPSGVQDEQFF
TGCGCCAGCAGCTTGCCGTCAGGAGTACAGGATGAGCAGTTCTTC
>-|TRBJ1-5|-|TRBV6-4
CAGNPRPSGKYSNQPQHF
TGTGCCGGAAACCCCCGACCTTCGGGGAAGTATAGCAATCAGCCCCAGCATTTT
>TRBD1|TRBJ1-4|-|TRBV2
CATVPGQGEEEKLFF
TGTGCCACCGTCCCGGGACAGGGCGAAGAGGAAAAACTGTTTTTT
>-|TRBJ2-7|-|TRBV10-3
CAISELAYYEQYF
TGTGCCATCAGTGAACTAGCATACTACGAGCAGTACTTC
>TRBD2|TRBJ2-3|once|TRBV11-1
CASSFLAGAITDTQYF
TGTGCCAGCAGCTTCCTAGCGGGGGCAATCACAGATACGCAGTATTTT
>-|TRBJ1-5|-|TRBV28
CASGNQPQHF
TGTGCCAGCGGTAATCAGCCCCAGCATTTT
>-|TRBJ2-5|-|TRBV28
CASSTRAGGQETQYF
TGTGCCAGCAGTACTCGCGCCGGGGGCCAGGAGACCCAGTACTTC
>-|TRBJ2-4|few|TRBV2
CASSEEQGSAKNIQYF
TGTGCCAGCAGTGAAGAACAGGGCTCGGCCAAAAACATTCAGTACTTC
>TRBD2|TRBJ2-1|-|TRBV2
CASGRGLARNEQFF
TGTGCCAGCGGCCGGGGACTAGCCCGCAATGAGCAGTTCTTC
>TRBD1|TRBJ2-7|-|TRBV28
CASRTGWAYEQYF
TGTGCCAGCAGGACAGGGTGGGCCTACGAGCAGTACTTC
>-|TRBJ2-7|-|TRBV11-1
CASSPTGGSGYEQYF
TGTGCCAGCAGCCCTACCGGAGGGAGCGGCTACGAGCAGTACTTC
>-|TRBJ2-7|-|TRBV7-3
CASSFHGGKSSYEQYF
TGTGCCAGCAGCTTCCATGGGGGTAAAAGCTCCTACGAGCAGTACTTC
>TRBD1|TRBJ2-3|once|TRBV7-6
CASSRRDRASDTQYF
TGTGCCAGCAGCCGCCGGGACAGGGCTTCAGATACGCAGTATTTT
>TRBD1|TRBJ1-1|-|TRBV18
CASSLAGGQGTLNTEAFF
TGTGCCAGCTCACTCGCAGGGGGACAGGGCACATTGAACACTGAAGCTTTCTTT
>-|TRBJ2-1|-|TRBV14
CASSQAGVTYNEQFF
TGTGCCAGCAGCCAAGCGGGAGTGACCTACAATGAGCAGTTCTTC
>-|TRBJ1-1|-|TRBV6-5
CASSFGPLNTEAFF
TGTGCCAGCAGCTTCGGGCCCTTGAACACTGAAGCTTTCTTT
>TRBD1|TRBJ2-7|-|TRBV7-8
CASSLAGTVIYEQYF
TGTGCCAGCAGCTTAGCCGGGACAGTAATTTACGAGCAGTACTTC
>-|TRBJ1-1|-|TRBV13
CASSLGGWTEAFF
TGTGCCAGCAGCTTAGGGGGGTGGACTGAAGCTTTCTTT
>TRBD1|TRBJ2-7|-|TRBV6-5
CASSRRQGRYEQYF
TGTGCCAGCAGTAGACGACAGGGGCGCTACGAGCAGTACTTC
>-|TRBJ2-6|-|TRBV29-1
CSVVAKAGANVLTF
TGCAGCGTTGTTGCCAAAGCTGGGGCCAACGTCCTGACTTTC
>-|TRBJ1-4|-|TRBV5-4
CASSLPGGDEKLFF
TGTGCCAGCAGCTTGCCCGGGGGCGATGAAAAACTGTTTTTT
>TRBD1|TRBJ1-3|-|TRBV30
CAWSVDPRGAGNTIYF
TGTGCCTGGAGTGTCGATCCCAGGGGGGCTGGAAACACCATATATTTT
>TRBD1|TRBJ2-5|-|TRBV29-1
CSAGQGQMEQYF
TGCAGCGCGGGACAGGGTCAAATGGAGCAGTACTTC
>-|TRBJ1-2|-|TRBV7-9
CASSAQQGANYGYTF
TGTGCCAGCAGCGCACAACAGGGAGCTAACTATGGCTACACCTTC
>-|TRBJ1-4|-|TRBV28
CASSFHGNYEKLFF
TGTGCCAGCAGTTTTCACGGAAATTATGAAAAACTGTTTTTT
>TRBD1|TRBJ1-5|-|TRBV7-9
CASSDRGGPGNQPQHF
TGTGCCAGCAGCGACAGGGGGGGGCCCGGCAATCAGCCCCAGCATTTT
>-|TRBJ1-2|once|TRBV9
CASSQGHFYGYTF
TGTGCCAGCAGCCAGGGACATTTCTATGGCTACACCTTC
>-|TRBJ1-1|-|TRBV19
CASSNPRQAPITNTEAFF
TGTGCCAGTAGCAACCCTCGACAGGCTCCGATTACGAACACTGAAGCTTTCTTT
>-|TRBJ1-2|-|TRBV4-2
CASSRESGANYGYTF
TGTGCCAGCAGCCGAGAGAGTGGAGCTAACTATGGCTACACCTTC
>-|TRBJ2-5|-|TRBV5-6
CASSFPWVEEGGQETQYF
TGTGCCAGCAGCTTCCCCTGGGTTGAGGAGGGCGGCCAAGAGACCCAGTACTTC
>TRBD1|TRBJ1-1|-|TRBV7-9
CASSQDRGVFF
TGTGCCAGCAGCCAGGACAGGGGGGTTTTCTTT
>-|TRBJ2-7|-|TRBV6-1
CASSGWQNLYEQYF
TGTGCCAGCAGTGGGTGGCAGAACCTCTACGAGCAGTACTTC
>-|TRBJ1-2|-|TRBV6-6
CASSEGYGYTF
TGTGCCAGCAGTGAGGGATATGGCTACACCTTC
>TRBD2|TRBJ2-1|once|TRBV7-2
CASSLTSGLAVNEQFF
TGTGCCAGCAGCTTAACGTCGGGACTAGCCGTCAATGAGCAGTTCTTC
>TRBD1|TRBJ1-2|-|TRBV6-4
CASRDGQGTGYTF
TGTGCCAGCAGGGACGGACAGGGGACCGGCTACACCTTC
>TRBD2|TRBJ2-5|-|TRBV6-5
CASSESGASETQYF
TGTGCCAGCAGTGAAAGCGGGGCTAGCGAGACCCAGTACTTC
>-|TRBJ1-2|-|TRBV2
CASSEAERTFYGYTF
TGTGCCAGCAGTGAAGCGGAACGTACGTTCTATGGCTACACCTTC
>-|TRBJ1-5|-|TRBV28
CASRRINQPQHF
TGTGCCAGCAGGAGGATAAATCAGCCCCAGCATTTT
>-|TRBJ1-4|-|TRBV5-1
CASSWNTLGEKLFF
TGCGCCAGCAGCTGGAACACATTGGGCGAAAAACTGTTTTTT
>-|TRBJ1-5|-|TRBV21-1
CASSKEPENNQPQHF
TGTGCCAGCAGCAAAGAGCCGGAGAACAATCAGCCCCAGCATTTT
>-|TRBJ1-2|-|TRBV7-8
CASSLGRGSVGYTF
TGTGCCAGCAGCTTAGGAAGGGGTTCGGTTGGCTACACCTTC
>-|TRBJ2-5|-|TRBV18
CASSPPRTMKTQYF
TGTGCCAGCTCACCACCGAGGACAATGAAGACCCAGTACTTC
>-|TRBJ1-1|-|TRBV5-4
CASSGGGTGLMNTEAFF
TGTGCCAGCAGCGGGGGTGGAACAGGGCTCATGAACACTGAAGCTTTCTTT
>-|TRBJ2-1|-|TRBV7-8
CASSSPTQPAGFIDEQFF
TGTGCCAGCAGTTCCCCGACGCAGCCGGCGGGATTTATCGATGAGCAGTTCTTC